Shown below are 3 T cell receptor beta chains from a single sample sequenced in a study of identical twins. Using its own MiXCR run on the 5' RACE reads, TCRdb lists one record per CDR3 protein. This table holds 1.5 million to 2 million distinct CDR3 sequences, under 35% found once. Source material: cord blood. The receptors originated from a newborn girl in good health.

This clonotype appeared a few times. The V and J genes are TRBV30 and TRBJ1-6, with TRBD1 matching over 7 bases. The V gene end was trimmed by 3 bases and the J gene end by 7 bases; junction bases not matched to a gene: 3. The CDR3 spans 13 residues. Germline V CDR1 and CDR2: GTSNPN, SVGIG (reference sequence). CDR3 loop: CAWRPGQNSPLHF. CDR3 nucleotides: TGTGCCTGGAGGCCGGGACAGAATTCACCCCTCCACTTT.

The CDR3 region has the DNA TGTGCCAGCAGATCCTGGAGGGACCCTCGGCAGTATTTT. It specifies CASRSWRDPRQYF. The chain is built from TRBV2 and TRBJ2-3, with D maybe TRBD2 (6 bases). The CDR3 has 13 residues. Trimming pared 6 bases from V and 11 bases from J, leaving 18 bases between. Germline assignment: CDR1 SNHLY and CDR2 FYNNEI.

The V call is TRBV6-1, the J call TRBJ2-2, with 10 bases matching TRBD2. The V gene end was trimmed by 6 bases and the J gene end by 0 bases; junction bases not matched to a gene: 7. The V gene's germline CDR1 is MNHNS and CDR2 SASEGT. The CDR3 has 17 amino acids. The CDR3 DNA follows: TGTGCCAGCAGGGGAACTCTAGCGGGGGCGAACACCGGGGAGCTGTTTTTT. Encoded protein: CASRGTLAGANTGELFF.